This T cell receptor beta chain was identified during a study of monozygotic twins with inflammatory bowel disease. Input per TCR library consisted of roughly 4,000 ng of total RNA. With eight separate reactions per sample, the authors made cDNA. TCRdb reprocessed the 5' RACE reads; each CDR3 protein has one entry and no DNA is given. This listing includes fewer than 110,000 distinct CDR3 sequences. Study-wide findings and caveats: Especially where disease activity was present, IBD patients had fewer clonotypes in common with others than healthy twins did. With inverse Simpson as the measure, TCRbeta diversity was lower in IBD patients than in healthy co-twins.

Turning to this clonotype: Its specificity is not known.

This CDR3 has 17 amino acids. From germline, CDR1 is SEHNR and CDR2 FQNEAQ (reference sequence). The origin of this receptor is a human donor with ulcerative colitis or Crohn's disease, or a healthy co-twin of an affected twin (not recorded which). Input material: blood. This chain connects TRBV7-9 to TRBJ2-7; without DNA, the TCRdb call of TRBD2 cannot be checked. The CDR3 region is CASSLGGSSGRAYEQYF.